What follows are 7 T cell receptor beta chains derived from one specimen sequenced in a study of cytomegalovirus exposure and HLA in healthy donors (dated by TCRdb to 2016 to 2017). Libraries were prepared through the immunoSEQ multiplex PCR assay. The multiplex PCR relied on a mix of 60 forward primers for TCR Vbeta segments and 13 reverse primers for TCR Jbeta segments. As stored in TCRdb, this immuneACCESS dataset retains in-frame rearrangements with V and J assigned. A fraction of the clones does not appear; measured against another copy, unresolved V genes explain less than half of the discrepancy, and the remainder lacks a known reason. The sample table lists around 200,000 clones, almost 80% of them with a count of one. The ten largest clones add up to about 1.6% of the sample. Sequences were obtained from PBMCs. These receptors originate from a woman under 30 in good health and CMV-seronegative.

J is TRBJ1-4 and V is TRBV4-3; TRBD1 might be the D (5 bases). This CDR3 has 15 amino acids. The germline V gene encodes CDR1 LGHNA and CDR2 YSLEER. V lost 0 bases and J 8 bases, leaving 13 bases between the germline ends. This CDR3 is CASSQDWEGPEKLFF. The CDR3 DNA is TGCGCCAGCAGCCAAGATTGGGAGGGACCAGAAAAACTGTTTTTT.

The chain links TRBV2 to TRBJ2-3; the match to TRBD2 covers 11 bases. V was pared by 2 bases and J by 4 bases, with 8 bases of the junction left unmatched. This CDR3 has 17 amino acids. Looked up from germline, CDR1 is SNHLY and CDR2 is FYNNEI. The CDR3 spells CASSETISGGGADTQYF. CDR3 sequence (DNA): TGTGCCAGCAGTGAAACCATTAGCGGGGGGGGAGCAGATACGCAGTATTTT. The whole variable domain, remainder taken from reference TRBV2 and TRBJ2-3, is EPEVTQTPSHQVTQMGQEVILRCVPISNHLYFYWYRQILGQKVEFLVSFYNNEISEKSEIFDDQFSVERPDGSNFTLKIRSTKLEDSAMYFCASSETISGGGADTQYFGPGTRLTVL.

CDR3 amino acids: CASRTSVSGETQYF. The CDR3 nucleotides read TGCGCCAGCCGGACTAGCGTTTCCGGGGAGACCCAGTACTTC. This chain joins TRBV10-2 and TRBJ2-5; 9 bases agree with TRBD2. V dropped 8 bases and J dropped 5; count of bases not matched to a gene: 9. Germline-derived CDR1 and CDR2 are WSHSY and SAAADI. The CDR3 loop spans 14 amino acids.

The chain employs TRBV6-5 and TRBJ1-2, with D unclear. From germline, CDR1 is MNHEY and CDR2 SVGAGI. The CDR3 loop spans 14 amino acids. The germline V and J ends were trimmed by 5 bases and 0 bases, with 10 bases remaining between them. The CDR3 here is CASSLDTANYGYTF. The CDR3 nucleotides are TGTGCCAGCAGTCTCGACACAGCTAACTATGGCTACACCTTC.

The chain employs TRBV10-2 and TRBJ1-4; 7 bases agree with TRBD1. CDR3 length: 16 amino acids. From germline, CDR1 is WSHSY and CDR2 SAAADI. The V gene end was trimmed by 3 bases and the J gene end by 6 bases; junction bases not matched to a gene: 10. CDR3 sequence reads: CASSDQNRGGDEKLFF. The CDR3 DNA reads TGCGCCAGCAGTGACCAAAACAGGGGCGGGGATGAAAAACTGTTTTTT.

The V call is TRBV27, the J call TRBJ1-4; 7 bases fit TRBD1. The junction had 13 bases not matched to a gene; V was cut back by 8 bases and J by 7 bases. Germline CDR1 is MNHEY and CDR2 is SMNVEV (reference sequence). The CDR3 spans 15 residues. CDR3 sequence (DNA): TGTGCCAGCCGAGAACTCTCGACAGGGTTTGAAAAACTGTTTTTT. Amino acid sequence: CASRELSTGFEKLFF.

This chain uses TRBV19 with TRBJ2-1; D unresolved. V dropped 7 bases and J dropped 7 bases, with 8 bases sitting between them. Germline V CDR1 and CDR2: LNHDA, SQIVND (reference sequence). The CDR3 extends over 11 amino acids. The CDR3 DNA follows: TGTGCCAGTAAACTACGGAATGAGCAGTTCTTC. Encoded protein: CASKLRNEQFF. The complete variable domain, with remaining parts taken from reference TRBV19 and TRBJ2-1, reads DGGITQSPKYLFRKEGQNVTLSCEQNLNHDAMYWYRQDPGQGLRLIYYSQIVNDFQKGDIAEGYSVSREKKESFPLTVTSAQKNPTAFYLCASKLRNEQFFGPGTRLTVL.